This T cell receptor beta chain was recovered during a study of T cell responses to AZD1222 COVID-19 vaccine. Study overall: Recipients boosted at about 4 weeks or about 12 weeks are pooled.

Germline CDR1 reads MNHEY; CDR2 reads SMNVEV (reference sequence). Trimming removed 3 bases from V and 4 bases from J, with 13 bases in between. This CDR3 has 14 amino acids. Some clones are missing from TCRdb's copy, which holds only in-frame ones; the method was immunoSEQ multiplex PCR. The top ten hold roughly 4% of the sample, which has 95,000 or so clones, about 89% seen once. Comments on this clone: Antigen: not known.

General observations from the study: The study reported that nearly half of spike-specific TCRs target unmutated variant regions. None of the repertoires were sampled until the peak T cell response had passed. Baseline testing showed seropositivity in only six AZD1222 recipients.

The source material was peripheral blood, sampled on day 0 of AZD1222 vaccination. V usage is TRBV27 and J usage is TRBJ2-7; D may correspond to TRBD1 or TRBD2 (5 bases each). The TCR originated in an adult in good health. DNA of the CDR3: TGTGCCAGCAGTTTCCGGGACGGTAATTACGAGCAGTACTTC. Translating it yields CASSFRDGNYEQYF.